The sequence of this TCR beta chain was determined in a study of cytomegalovirus exposure and HLA in healthy donors. The germline gives CDR1 SQVTM, CDR2 ANQGSEA. The CDR3 runs to 16 residues. Trimming at V came to 1 base and at J to 5 bases, leaving 8 bases not matched to a gene. 13 Jbeta primers and 60 Vbeta primers were used for the PCR. Data came from immunoSEQ multiplex PCR; TCRdb stores just in-frame clones and leaves some out. The data contain around 130,000 clones, about 66% of them singletons. The receptor's source is a man aged 30 to 39 in good health and CMV-seropositive. Sequencing input: PBMCs. The chain links TRBV29-1 to TRBJ2-5; TRBD2 agrees at 12 bases. CDR3 DNA sequence: TGCAGCGTTGAAGGACGGACTAGCGGGATCGGGGAGACCCAGTACTTC. Protein sequence: CSVEGRTSGIGETQYF. The entire variable domain, with the rest obtained from reference TRBV29-1 and TRBJ2-5, is as follows: SAVISQKPSRDICQRGTSLTIQCQVDSQVTMMFWYRQQPGQSLTLIATANQGSEATYESGFVIDKFPISRPNLTFSTLTVSNMSPEDSSIYLCSVEGRTSGIGETQYFGPGTRLLVL.